This T cell receptor beta chain was identified during a study of beta chain features in type 1 diabetes (dated by TCRdb to between 2017 and 2018). With regard to the full study: Mean age, gender distribution, total cell number and subset yield did not differ between patients and healthy donors. A total of about 110 million sorted cells were examined across all samples, and the number of cells per subset was strongly correlated with RNA yield. The study compared the TCRB repertoires of sorted circulating CD4+ T cell subsets in recently diagnosed type 1 diabetes patients with those in matched healthy donors. Regulatory and stem cell-like memory subsets were obtained from only 8 patients and about eight healthy donors, while naive and central memory subsets were obtained from all 30 or so donors. Overall study results and their limits: Fewer insertions and more nucleotide deletions at VDJ recombination sites were observed in patients with type 1 diabetes, implying thymic rearrangement abnormalities. Naive, central memory and regulatory TCRB repertoires appeared to be more alike among patients than among healthy donors. Only small numbers of individuals were included in the HLA sub-analyses, which left unresolved whether HLA type had any influence on TCRB rearrangement. Because cDNA rather than genomic DNA was sequenced, highly expressing activated cells could have been over-represented, although no difference in activation and CD3 levels was found between groups. PCR may preferentially amplify shorter templates, but because patient and control samples were amplified and corrected together, any resulting skew would affect both groups equally. Type 1 diabetes patients showed a moderate but significant shortening of TCRB CDR3 length in all four CD4+ subsets.

The CDR3 holds 15 amino acids from the cysteine to the phenylalanine. Only the CDR3 portion is preserved as DNA: 45 bases, with reading frame beginning at the first base. All of the isolated RNA was reverse transcribed with the High Capacity cDNA Reverse Transcription Kit, so expressed TCRB transcripts were sequenced. Naive, central memory and regulatory T cell samples underwent deep immunoSEQ sequencing, averaging about 3.5 million total reads per sample. Sorted cells were lysed in RLT buffer, and RNA was extracted using DNase-treated RNeasy Micro or Mini kits according to cell number. Each cell subset was processed on its own to prevent cross-contamination, while patient and healthy donor samples were processed together. Using the immunoSEQ multiplex PCR, TCRB sequences were amplified from cDNA into 87-bp fragments spanning the CDR3 region. Sequencing of the amplicons was done on the Illumina HiSeq platform. Under the source paper's analysis protocol: Synthetic template baselines were used to correct PCR bias computationally, reads within Hamming distance 2 were collapsed together, and singletons that could not be merged were discarded. Reads were aligned against IMGT to assign V, D and J genes, CDR3 length and insertions or deletions at six rearrangement sites. Within each subset, clonotype counts were normalized to sorted cell number, and only after that were true diversity and Gini coefficients computed with the tcR R package. The overlap coefficient, calculated on TCRB nucleotide sequences, was used to measure repertoire sharing. Out-of-frame TCRB sequences from naive cells were analyzed to stand in for the pre-selection repertoire. The immuneACCESS repertoire file appears here via TCRdb, limited to in-frame rearrangements. These files lack a portion of the clones; in checked studies, under half of the deficit traces to unresolved V genes, and the cause of the others is not known. V, J and clone size reflect that table, while D and trimming were determined from the DNA. The sample contains fewer than 300,000 clones, 9.5% to 13% of them found a single time. The biggest ten clones account for 0.017% of the sample.

Worth noting for this clone: Its antigen is currently not known. No base quality information exists; no much larger clone differs at one position.

Each donor gave one peripheral blood draw, averaging approximately 110 mL, which was collected into heparinised tubes. A BD FACSAria II and a panel including CD45RO, CCR7, CD25, CD127, CD95 and CD27 were used to sort naive, central memory, regulatory and stem cell-like memory CD4+ T cells. Every sorted population had a purity above 95%. PBMCs were separated immediately by Lymphoprep density gradient centrifugation and were stained directly, without being cultured. To minimize batch effects, samples were stained and sorted in pairs, one healthy donor with one patient per experiment. Input material: naive CD4+ T cells from blood. The cell subset or site label of this sample denotes: true naive CD4+ T cells. This clonotype was obtained from a man aged 30-40 years with type 1 diabetes. The chain was built from TRBV12-2 and TRBJ2-5; no check of the table's D call, TRBD2, against the DNA was made. TRBV12-2 is noted as a pseudogene. CDR3 loop: CASRLEGSMQETQYF. The DNA reads as follows: TGTGCAAGTCGCTTAGAAGGGAGCATGCAAGAGACCCAGTACTTC.